This entry features one T cell receptor beta chain sequence. CDR3 length: 15 residues. The V gene's germline CDR1 is SGDLS and CDR2 YYNGEE. The V end was cut by 0 bases, the J end by 6 bases, with 12 bases between. The sample comes from a study of blood T cells in healthy people across ages. Then a second PCR, running roughly 7 to 11 cycles, was carried out with a sample-barcoded 5' primer and a J-beta primer mix. TCRdb reprocessed the 5' RACE reads via MiXCR and lists one record per CDR3 protein. The profile shows about 570,000 distinct CDR3 sequences, approximately 30% of them singletons. Source material: blood. This clonotype was obtained from a woman in her 70s in good health. The chain couples TRBV9 to TRBJ2-2, with TRBD2 as a possible D gene (7 bases). CDR3 DNA: TGTGCCAGCAGCGTAGAGGGGGGAGGGGCCGGGGAGCTGTTTTTT. Its protein is CASSVEGGGAGELFF.